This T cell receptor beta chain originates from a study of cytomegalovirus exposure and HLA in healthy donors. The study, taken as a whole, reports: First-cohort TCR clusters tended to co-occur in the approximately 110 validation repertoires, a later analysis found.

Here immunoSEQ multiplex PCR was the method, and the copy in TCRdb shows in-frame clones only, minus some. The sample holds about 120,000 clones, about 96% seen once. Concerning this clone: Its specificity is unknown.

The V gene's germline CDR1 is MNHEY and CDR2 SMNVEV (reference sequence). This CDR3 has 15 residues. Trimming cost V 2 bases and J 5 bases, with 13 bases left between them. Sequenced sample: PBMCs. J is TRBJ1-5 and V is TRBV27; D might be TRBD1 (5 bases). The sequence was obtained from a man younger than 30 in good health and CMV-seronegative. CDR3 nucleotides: TGTGCCAGCAGTTTAGTGGGGCAGTTGGATCAGCCCCAGCATTTT. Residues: CASSLVGQLDQPQHF.